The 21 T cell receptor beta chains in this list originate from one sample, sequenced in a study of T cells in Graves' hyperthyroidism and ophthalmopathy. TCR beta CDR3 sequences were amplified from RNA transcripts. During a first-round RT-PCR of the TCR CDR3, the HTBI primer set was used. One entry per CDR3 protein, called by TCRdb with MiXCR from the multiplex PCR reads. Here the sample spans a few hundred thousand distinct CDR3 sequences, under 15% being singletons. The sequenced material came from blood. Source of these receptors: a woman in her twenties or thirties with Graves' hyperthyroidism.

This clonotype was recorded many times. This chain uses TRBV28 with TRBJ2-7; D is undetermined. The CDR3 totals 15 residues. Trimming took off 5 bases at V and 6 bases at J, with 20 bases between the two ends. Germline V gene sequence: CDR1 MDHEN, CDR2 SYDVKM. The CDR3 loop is CASSPYLESRFEQYF. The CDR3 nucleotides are TGTGCCAGCAGTCCTTACTTAGAAAGCCGCTTCGAGCAGTACTTC.

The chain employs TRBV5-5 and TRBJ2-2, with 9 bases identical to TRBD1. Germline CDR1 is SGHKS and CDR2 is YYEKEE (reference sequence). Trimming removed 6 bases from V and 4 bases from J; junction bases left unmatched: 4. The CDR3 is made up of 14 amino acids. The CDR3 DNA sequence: TGTGCCAGCATGGACAGGGGACTCACCGGGGAGCTGTTTTTT. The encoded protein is CASMDRGLTGELFF. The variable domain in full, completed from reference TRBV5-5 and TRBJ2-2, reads DAGVTQSPTHLIKTRGQQVTLRCSPISGHKSVSWYQQVLGQGPQFIFQYYEKEERGRGNFPDRFSARQFPNYSSELNVNALLLGDSALYLCASMDRGLTGELFFGEGSRLTVL.

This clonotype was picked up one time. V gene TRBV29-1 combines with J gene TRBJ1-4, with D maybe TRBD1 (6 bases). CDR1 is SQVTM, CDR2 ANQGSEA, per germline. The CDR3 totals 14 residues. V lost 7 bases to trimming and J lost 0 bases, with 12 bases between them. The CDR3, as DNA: TGCAGCGCCCGGGACATTGCAACTAATGAAAAACTGTTTTTT. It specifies CSARDIATNEKLFF.

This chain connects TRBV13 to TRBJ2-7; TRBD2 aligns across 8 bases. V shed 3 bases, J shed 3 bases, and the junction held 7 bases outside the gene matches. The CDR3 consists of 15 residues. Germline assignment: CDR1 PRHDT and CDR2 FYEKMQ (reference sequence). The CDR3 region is CASSFRGLEGYEQYF. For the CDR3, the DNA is TGTGCCAGCAGCTTTCGGGGACTAGAGGGCTACGAGCAGTACTTC.

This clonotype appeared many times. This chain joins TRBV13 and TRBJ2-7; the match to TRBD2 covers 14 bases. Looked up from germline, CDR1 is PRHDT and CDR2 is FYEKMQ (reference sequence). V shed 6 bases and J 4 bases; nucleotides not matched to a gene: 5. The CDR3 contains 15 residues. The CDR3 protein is CASRTSGRARYEQYF. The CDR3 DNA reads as TGTGCCAGCAGGACTAGCGGGAGGGCCCGTTACGAGCAGTACTTC.

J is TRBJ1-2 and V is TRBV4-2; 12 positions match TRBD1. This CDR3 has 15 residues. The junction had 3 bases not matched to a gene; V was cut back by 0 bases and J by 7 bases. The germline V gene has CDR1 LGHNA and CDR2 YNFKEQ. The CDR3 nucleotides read TGTGCCAGCAGCCAAGAAAGGGACAGGGGGCCTGGCTACACCTTC. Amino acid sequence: CASSQERDRGPGYTF.

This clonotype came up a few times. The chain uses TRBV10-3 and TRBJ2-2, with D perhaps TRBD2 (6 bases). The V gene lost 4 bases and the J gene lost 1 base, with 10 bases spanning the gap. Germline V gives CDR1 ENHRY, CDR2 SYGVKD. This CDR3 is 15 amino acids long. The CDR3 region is CAISAGGLNTGELFF. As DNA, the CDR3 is TGTGCCATCAGTGCCGGGGGACTGAACACCGGGGAGCTGTTTTTT.

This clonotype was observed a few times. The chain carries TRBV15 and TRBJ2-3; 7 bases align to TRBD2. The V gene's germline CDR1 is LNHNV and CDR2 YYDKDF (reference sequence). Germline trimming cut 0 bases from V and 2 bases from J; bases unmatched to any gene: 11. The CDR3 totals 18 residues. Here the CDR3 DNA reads TGTGCCACCAGCAGAGATCTTGTGCCTAGCGGTAACACAGATACGCAGTATTTT. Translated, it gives CATSRDLVPSGNTDTQYF. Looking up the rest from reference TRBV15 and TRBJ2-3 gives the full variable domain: DAMVIQNPRYQVTQFGKPVTLSCSQTLNHNVMYWYQQKSSQAPKLLFHYYDKDFNNEADTPDNFQSRRPNTSFCFLDIRSPGLGDTAMYLCATSRDLVPSGNTDTQYFGPGTRLTVL.

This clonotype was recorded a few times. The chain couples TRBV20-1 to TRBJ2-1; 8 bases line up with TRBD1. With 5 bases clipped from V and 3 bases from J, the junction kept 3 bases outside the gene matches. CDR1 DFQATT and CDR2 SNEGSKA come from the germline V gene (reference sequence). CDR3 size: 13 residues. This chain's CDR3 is CSAGTGGYNEQFF. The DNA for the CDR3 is TGCAGTGCTGGGACAGGAGGCTACAATGAGCAGTTCTTC.

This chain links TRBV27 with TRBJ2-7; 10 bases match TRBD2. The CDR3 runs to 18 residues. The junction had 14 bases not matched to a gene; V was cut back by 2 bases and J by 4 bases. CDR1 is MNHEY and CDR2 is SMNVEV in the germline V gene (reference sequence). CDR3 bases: TGTGCCAGCAGTTTAGGATTTGGGGCTAGCGGGAGAATATACGAGCAGTACTTC. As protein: CASSLGFGASGRIYEQYF.

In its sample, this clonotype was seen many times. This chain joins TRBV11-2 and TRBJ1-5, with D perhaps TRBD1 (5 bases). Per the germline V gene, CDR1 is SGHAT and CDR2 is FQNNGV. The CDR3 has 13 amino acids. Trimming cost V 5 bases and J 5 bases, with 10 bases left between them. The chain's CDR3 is CASSGNRYQPQHF. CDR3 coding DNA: TGTGCCAGCAGCGGTAACAGGTATCAGCCCCAGCATTTT.

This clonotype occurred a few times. The CDR3 sequence: CSASLRGTSGRSSYNEQFF. The CDR3 DNA reads TGCAGTGCTAGCCTCCGCGGGACTAGCGGGAGATCCAGCTACAATGAGCAGTTCTTC. The chain is built from TRBV20-1 and TRBJ2-1; TRBD2 matches 14 bases. J was trimmed by 3 bases and V by 3 bases; bases with no gene match: 13. From germline, CDR1 is DFQATT and CDR2 SNEGSKA (reference sequence). The CDR3 extends over 19 amino acids.

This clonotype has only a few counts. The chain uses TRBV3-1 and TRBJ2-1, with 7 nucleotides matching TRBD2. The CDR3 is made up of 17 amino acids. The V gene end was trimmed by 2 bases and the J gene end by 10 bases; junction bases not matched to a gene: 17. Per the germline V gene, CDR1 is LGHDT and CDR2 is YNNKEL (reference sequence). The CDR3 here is CASSQRLGTTRPGEQFF. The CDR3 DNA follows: TGTGCCAGCAGCCAACGACTGGGGACTACCAGACCTGGGGAGCAGTTCTTC.

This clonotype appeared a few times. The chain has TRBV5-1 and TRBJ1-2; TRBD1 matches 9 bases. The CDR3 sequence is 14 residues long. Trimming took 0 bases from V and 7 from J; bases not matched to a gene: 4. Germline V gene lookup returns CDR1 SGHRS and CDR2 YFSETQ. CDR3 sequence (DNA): TGCGCCAGCAGCTTGGACAGGGGGCCTTTTGGCTACACCTTC. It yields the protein CASSLDRGPFGYTF.

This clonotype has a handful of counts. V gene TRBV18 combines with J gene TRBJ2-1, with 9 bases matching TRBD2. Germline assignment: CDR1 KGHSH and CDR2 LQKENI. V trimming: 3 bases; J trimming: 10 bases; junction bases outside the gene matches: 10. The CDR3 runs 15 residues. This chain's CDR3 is CASSPRGRAGREQFF. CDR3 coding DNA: TGTGCCAGCTCACCGCGCGGGAGGGCCGGAAGGGAGCAGTTCTTC.

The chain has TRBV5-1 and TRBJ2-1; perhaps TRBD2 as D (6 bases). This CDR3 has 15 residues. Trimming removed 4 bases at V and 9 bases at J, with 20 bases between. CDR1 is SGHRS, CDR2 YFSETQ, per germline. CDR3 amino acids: CASSVEGTFSREQFF. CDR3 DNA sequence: TGCGCCAGCAGCGTGGAGGGGACTTTCTCACGTGAGCAGTTCTTC.

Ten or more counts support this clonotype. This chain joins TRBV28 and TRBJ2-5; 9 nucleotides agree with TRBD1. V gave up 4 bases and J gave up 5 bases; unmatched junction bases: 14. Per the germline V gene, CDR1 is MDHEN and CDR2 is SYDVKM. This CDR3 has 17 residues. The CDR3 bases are TGTGCCAGCAGTTCGAAACACACCGGGACAGGGTGGGAGACCCAGTACTTC. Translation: CASSSKHTGTGWETQYF.

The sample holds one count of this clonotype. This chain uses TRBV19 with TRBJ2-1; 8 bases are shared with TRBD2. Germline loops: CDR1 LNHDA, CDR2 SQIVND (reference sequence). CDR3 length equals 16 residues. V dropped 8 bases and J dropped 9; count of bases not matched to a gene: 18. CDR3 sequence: CASRGGGTNGTTEQFF. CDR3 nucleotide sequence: TGTGCCAGTCGGGGGGGGGGGACTAACGGGACGACTGAGCAGTTCTTC.

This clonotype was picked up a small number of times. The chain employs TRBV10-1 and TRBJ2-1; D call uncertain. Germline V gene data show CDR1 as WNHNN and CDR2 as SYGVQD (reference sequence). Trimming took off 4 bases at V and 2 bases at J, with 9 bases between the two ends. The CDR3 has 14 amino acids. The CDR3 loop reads CASSGSRTYNEQFF. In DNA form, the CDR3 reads TGCGCCAGCAGTGGCTCTAGAACCTACAATGAGCAGTTCTTC.

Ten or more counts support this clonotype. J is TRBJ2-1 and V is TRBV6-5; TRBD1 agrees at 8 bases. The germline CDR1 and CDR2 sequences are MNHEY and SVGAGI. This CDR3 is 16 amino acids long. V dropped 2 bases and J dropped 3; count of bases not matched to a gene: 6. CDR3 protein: CASSYTTGELYNEQFF. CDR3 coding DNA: TGTGCCAGCAGTTACACGACAGGGGAACTCTACAATGAGCAGTTCTTC.

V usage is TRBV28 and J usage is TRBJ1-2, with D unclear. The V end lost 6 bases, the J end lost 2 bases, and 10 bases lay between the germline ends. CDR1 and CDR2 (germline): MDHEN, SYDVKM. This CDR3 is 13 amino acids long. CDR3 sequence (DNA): TGTGCCAGCAGGACCGTGCAGAACTATGGCTACACCTTC. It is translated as CASRTVQNYGYTF.